Listed below are T cell receptor beta chains from one sample, sequenced in a study of cytomegalovirus exposure and HLA in healthy donors. The data were produced by immunoSEQ multiplex PCR, yet TCRdb's version contains in-frame clones alone and is incomplete. The data show 130,000 to 150,000 clones, just under 70% seen once. Sequenced material: PBMCs. Receptors originate from a man in his sixties in good health and CMV-seronegative. The CDR3 runs from the conserved cysteine through the conserved F or W. The D gene is left open where the match is weak. Expanded clones get a size class; other rows say once, few or many, or leave the size out.

>few|TRBD2|TRBJ2-5|TRBV5-1
CASSFLAGEGEETQYF
TGCGCCAGCAGCTTTCTAGCGGGAGAGGGTGAAGAGACCCAGTACTTC
>-|TRBD1|TRBJ1-5|TRBV4-1
CASSPTGSSNQPQHF
TGCGCCAGCAGCCCGACAGGGTCTAGCAATCAGCCCCAGCATTTT
>-|TRBD2|TRBJ2-3|TRBV7-2
CASSHPSGGIDTQYF
TGTGCCAGCAGCCACCCTAGCGGGGGGATAGATACGCAGTATTTT
>-|-|TRBJ2-5|TRBV10-3
CAISDGETQYF
TGTGCCATCAGTGACGGAGAGACCCAGTACTTC
>-|TRBD1|TRBJ2-1|TRBV29-1
CSAGTGWSYNEQFF
TGCAGCGCTGGGACAGGTTGGTCCTACAATGAGCAGTTCTTC
>-|-|TRBJ2-2|TRBV5-4
CASSSTANTGELFF
TGTGCCAGCAGTTCTACCGCGAACACCGGGGAGCTGTTTTTT
>-|TRBD1|TRBJ1-1|TRBV5-1
CASSLGRDRANTEAFF
TGCGCCAGCAGCTTGGGCCGGGACAGGGCCAACACTGAAGCTTTCTTT
>once|TRBD1|TRBJ1-4|TRBV10-3
CATGQGKGEKLFF
TGTGCCACCGGACAGGGGAAGGGTGAAAAACTGTTTTTT
>-|-|TRBJ2-4|TRBV7-3
CASSLEGENIQYF
TGTGCCAGCAGCTTGGAAGGGGAAAACATTCAGTACTTC
>few|-|TRBJ2-2|TRBV9
CASSILTQGGGELFF
TGTGCCAGCAGCATCCTAACTCAGGGCGGCGGGGAGCTGTTTTTT
>-|-|TRBJ2-2|TRBV2
CASSGTANTGELFF
TGTGCCAGCAGTGGGACAGCGAACACCGGGGAGCTGTTTTTT
>-|TRBD2|TRBJ2-3|TRBV4-2
CASSQAPAGDTDTQYF
TGTGCCAGCAGCCAAGCCCCAGCGGGAGACACAGATACGCAGTATTTT
>-|-|TRBJ2-6|TRBV19
CASSTQGPGANVLTF
TGTGCCAGTAGTACTCAGGGGCCTGGGGCCAACGTCCTGACTTTC
>few|-|TRBJ1-4|TRBV9
CASSEDSVGKLFF
TGTGCCAGCAGCGAGGACAGTGTTGGAAAACTGTTTTTT
>-|-|TRBJ2-5|TRBV9
CASTRDTQQETQYF
TGTGCCAGCACCCGGGACACCCAGCAAGAGACCCAGTACTTC
>-|-|TRBJ1-3|TRBV11-2
CASSPGGSYSGNTIYF
TGTGCCAGCAGCCCGGGTGGCAGCTACTCTGGAAACACCATATATTTT
>-|-|TRBJ2-7|TRBV2
CASSPGGGSYEQYF
TGTGCCAGCAGCCCCGGGGGTGGCTCCTACGAGCAGTACTTC
>-|TRBD1|TRBJ2-5|TRBV2
CATDRGETQYF
TGTGCCACGGACAGGGGAGAGACCCAGTACTTC
>few|TRBD2|TRBJ2-5|TRBV7-8
CASSSLTSGRGQETQYF
TGTGCCAGCAGCTCCTTGACTAGCGGGAGAGGTCAAGAGACCCAGTACTTC
>-|-|TRBJ1-1|TRBV7-9
CSSSITVLMNTEAFF
TGTTCCAGCAGCATTACGGTACTGATGAACACTGAAGCTTTCTTT
>-|TRBD1|TRBJ2-2|TRBV10-3
CAIRAGTGAGELFF
TGTGCCATCAGGGCCGGGACAGGGGCCGGGGAGCTGTTTTTT
>-|-|TRBJ1-2|TRBV7-2
CASSLGGGGNYGYTF
TGTGCCAGCAGCTTAGGGGGCGGGGGGAACTATGGCTACACCTTC
>-|-|TRBJ2-7|TRBV27
CASIRGYEQYF
TGTGCCAGCATCCGGGGATACGAGCAGTACTTC
>few|TRBD1|TRBJ2-7|TRBV6-1
CASSEAPGQGYRQYF
TGTGCCAGCAGTGAAGCACCGGGACAGGGGTATCGGCAGTACTTC
>-|TRBD2|TRBJ2-5|TRBV28
CASSLGGLAGRETQYF
TGTGCCAGCAGTTTAGGGGGACTAGCGGGACGGGAGACCCAGTACTTC
>-|-|TRBJ1-1|TRBV29-1
CSARTADEAFF
TGCAGCGCCCGGACAGCTGATGAAGCTTTCTTT
>few|TRBD2|TRBJ2-1|TRBV18
CASSPPRASGGKMSYNEQFF
TGTGCCAGCTCACCACCGCGCGCTAGCGGCGGAAAAATGTCCTACAATGAGCAGTTCTTC
>-|TRBD1|TRBJ1-2|TRBV11-1
CASSFDRDYGYTF
TGTGCCAGCAGCTTCGACAGGGATTATGGCTACACCTTC
>-|TRBD1|TRBJ1-1|TRBV14
CASSQVRGRTEAFF
TGTGCCAGCAGCCAGGTCAGGGGGAGGACTGAAGCTTTCTTT
>-|-|TRBJ2-5|TRBV7-9
CASSLAQGGWETQYF
TGTGCCAGCAGCTTAGCCCAGGGGGGCTGGGAGACCCAGTACTTC
>-|-|TRBJ2-7|TRBV7-9
CASSLASGEVPYEQYF
TGTGCCAGCAGCTTAGCCTCGGGAGAAGTACCCTACGAGCAGTACTTC
>-|TRBD2|TRBJ2-7|TRBV11-2
CASSIGTSSSYEQYF
TGTGCCAGCAGCATAGGGACTAGCTCGTCCTACGAGCAGTACTTC
>few|TRBD1|TRBJ1-2|TRBV7-9
CASSLSRQGDYGYTF
TGTGCCAGCAGCTTATCTCGACAGGGGGACTATGGCTACACCTTC
>few|TRBD1|TRBJ1-6|TRBV30
CAWSVQGSPLHF
TGTGCCTGGAGTGTACAGGGGTCACCCCTCCACTTT
>-|TRBD1|TRBJ1-1|TRBV7-3
CASSDRGLTEAFF
TGTGCCAGCAGCGACAGGGGACTCACTGAAGCTTTCTTT
>few|-|TRBJ2-7|TRBV4-1
CASSQPEDRAYEQYF
TGCGCCAGCAGCCAGCCTGAGGACAGAGCTTACGAGCAGTACTTC
>-|TRBD1|TRBJ2-3|TRBV29-1
CSVEPTGGTDTQYF
TGCAGCGTCGAACCGACAGGGGGGACAGATACGCAGTATTTT
>-|-|TRBJ1-4|TRBV25-1
CASAKFTGLGNEKLFF
TGTGCCAGCGCTAAGTTCACAGGGTTAGGGAATGAAAAACTGTTTTTT
>-|-|TRBJ1-1|TRBV7-2
CASSLVSLAGTQAFF
TGTGCCAGCAGCTTAGTTTCTTTGGCGGGGACGCAAGCTTTCTTT
>-|TRBD1|TRBJ2-2|TRBV19
CASSSGTGYTGELFF
TGTGCCAGTAGTTCCGGGACAGGGTACACCGGGGAGCTGTTTTTT
>once|TRBD1|TRBJ1-2|TRBV9
CASSPRIGGAPLLF
TGTGCCAGCAGCCCGAGAATAGGGGGCGCTCCGCTTCTCTTC
>-|TRBD2|TRBJ2-5|TRBV7-7
CASSLDGGSGQETQYF
TGTGCCAGCAGCTTAGATGGCGGGAGCGGCCAAGAGACCCAGTACTTC
>-|-|TRBJ2-7|TRBV5-1
CASSLAGTNYEQYF
TGCGCCAGCAGCTTGGCCGGGACAAACTACGAGCAGTACTTC
>few|TRBD1|TRBJ1-1|TRBV5-6
CASSPTGRTEAFF
TGTGCCAGCAGCCCGACAGGGAGGACTGAAGCTTTCTTT
>-|-|TRBJ2-7|TRBV28
CASSLMGPQFSYEQYF
TGTGCCAGCAGTTTAATGGGGCCCCAGTTCTCCTACGAGCAGTACTTC
>-|TRBD1|TRBJ2-5|TRBV4-2
CASSQVAGGAETQYF
TGTGCCAGCAGCCAAGTGGCAGGGGGAGCGGAGACCCAGTACTTC